The rows below give T cell receptor beta chains drawn from one sample of a study of monozygotic twins with inflammatory bowel disease. One entry per CDR3 protein, without DNA, is what TCRdb gives after re-calling the 5' RACE reads. The listing contains more than 300,000 distinct CDR3 sequences. Source material: blood. These receptors originate from a human donor with ulcerative colitis or Crohn's disease, or a healthy co-twin of an affected twin (not recorded which). The CDR3 runs from the conserved cysteine through the conserved F or W.

v_call	j_call	cdr3_aa
TRBV7-2	TRBJ2-7	CASSFSGGIYEQYF
TRBV29-1	TRBJ1-1	CSVLTGATEAFF
TRBV7-2	TRBJ1-5	CASSLALGFQPQHF
TRBV15	TRBJ1-4	CATSRLTGTNEKLFF
TRBV7-9	TRBJ2-7	CASQGPSYEQYF
TRBV5-1	TRBJ2-5	CASNAGTGNQETQYF
TRBV27	TRBJ2-5	CASSLLRTSPETQYF
TRBV5-6	TRBJ1-1	CASSAGTGGRTEAFF
TRBV6-2/TRBV6-3	TRBJ2-2	CASSYLVGELFF
TRBV14	TRBJ2-1	CASSQDTGTRNEQFF
TRBV27	TRBJ1-1	CASSKAGTGNTEAFF
TRBV24-1	TRBJ2-1	CATSDRVENNEQFF
TRBV19	TRBJ1-4	CASSNSLDEKLFF
TRBV12-3/TRBV12-4	TRBJ2-5	CASSLNSGGTQYF
TRBV20-1	TRBJ2-7	CSARAGGTLEQYF
TRBV6-5	TRBJ2-1	CASSYPGGGNEQFF
TRBV4-1	TRBJ2-7	CASSQPMTSGGTYEQYF
TRBV7-3	TRBJ2-1	CASSPSDSIYNEQFF
TRBV7-9	TRBJ2-5	CASRRGSYQETQYF
TRBV12-3/TRBV12-4	TRBJ1-2	CASSLRGRGYTF
TRBV3-1	TRBJ2-1	CASSQEVGGGEQFF
TRBV19	TRBJ2-3	CASSLGVRPDTQYF
TRBV10-3	TRBJ2-3	CAISDADSTDTQYF